This entry lists 2 T cell receptor beta chains sequenced from one sample in a study of human T cells and chemical hapten exposure. MiXCR was run by TCRdb on the RACE reads, yielding one entry per CDR3 protein. This sample has tens of thousands of distinct CDR3 sequences; 9.5% to 12% occur once, and the top ten carry 4% to 5.5%. Time point noted: patch test 1, 2 weeks after DPC sensitization. The treatment was: therapeutic diphenylcyclopropenone sensitization with weekly scalp DPC. The specimen comprised whole blood, sampled in connection with sensitization to the hapten diphenylcyclopropenone (DPC). The receptors shown here come from a woman aged 50 to 65 with alopecia areata. Some clones in this sample may be carry-over from other donors' samples.

There are many counts of this clonotype. The chain couples TRBV6-2 or TRBV6-3 to TRBJ2-1; the D call may be TRBD1 or TRBD2 (5 bases each). The CDR3 extends over 14 amino acids. Germline CDR1 reads MNHEY; CDR2 reads SVGEGT. V dropped 4 bases and J dropped 10 bases, with 17 bases sitting between them. Here the CDR3 reads CASSSQGPPGEQFF. As DNA, the CDR3 is TGTGCCAGCAGTTCCCAGGGACCCCCAGGGGAGCAGTTCTTC.

This clonotype was observed a few times. This chain connects TRBV7-2 to TRBJ2-3, with D possibly TRBD2 on 6 matching bases. The CDR3 covers 14 residues. V dropped 5 bases and J dropped 2 bases, with 11 bases sitting between them. Germline loops: CDR1 SGHTA, CDR2 FQGNSA. The CDR3 reads CASSRGLSTDTQYF. In DNA, the CDR3 is TGTGCCAGCAGCAGGGGACTTTCCACAGATACGCAGTATTTT.